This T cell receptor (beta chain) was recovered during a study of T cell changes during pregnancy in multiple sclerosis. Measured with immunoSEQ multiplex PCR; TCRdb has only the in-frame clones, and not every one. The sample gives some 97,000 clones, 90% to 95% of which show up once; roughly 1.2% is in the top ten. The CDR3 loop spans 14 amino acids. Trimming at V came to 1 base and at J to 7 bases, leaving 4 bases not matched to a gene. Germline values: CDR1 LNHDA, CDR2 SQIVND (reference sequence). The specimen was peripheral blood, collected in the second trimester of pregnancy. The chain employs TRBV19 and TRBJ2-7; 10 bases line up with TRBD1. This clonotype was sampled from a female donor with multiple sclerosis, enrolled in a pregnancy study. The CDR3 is CASSIGQGAGEQYF. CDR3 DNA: TGTGCCAGTAGTATAGGACAGGGGGCCGGGGAGCAGTACTTC. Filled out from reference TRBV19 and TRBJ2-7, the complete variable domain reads DGGITQSPKYLFRKEGQNVTLSCEQNLNHDAMYWYRQDPGQGLRLIYYSQIVNDFQKGDIAEGYSVSREKKESFPLTVTSAQKNPTAFYLCASSIGQGAGEQYFGPGTRLTVT.